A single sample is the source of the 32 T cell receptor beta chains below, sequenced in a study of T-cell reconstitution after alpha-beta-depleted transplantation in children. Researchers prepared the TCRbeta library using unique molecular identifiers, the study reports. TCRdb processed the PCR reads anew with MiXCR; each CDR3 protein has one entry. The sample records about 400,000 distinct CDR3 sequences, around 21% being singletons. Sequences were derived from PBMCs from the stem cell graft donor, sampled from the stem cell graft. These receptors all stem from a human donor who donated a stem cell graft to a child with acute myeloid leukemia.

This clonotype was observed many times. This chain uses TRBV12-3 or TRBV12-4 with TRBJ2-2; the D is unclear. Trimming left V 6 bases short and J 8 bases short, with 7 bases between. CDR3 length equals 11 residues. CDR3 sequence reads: CASSPWGELFF. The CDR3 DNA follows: TGTGCCAGCAGCCCCTGGGGGGAGCTGTTTTTT.

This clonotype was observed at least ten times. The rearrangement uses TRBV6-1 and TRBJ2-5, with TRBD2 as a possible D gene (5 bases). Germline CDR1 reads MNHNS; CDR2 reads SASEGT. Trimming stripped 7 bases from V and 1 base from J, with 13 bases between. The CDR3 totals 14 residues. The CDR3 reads CASNKSGFQETQYF. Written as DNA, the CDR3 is TGTGCCAGCAACAAGTCGGGGTTCCAAGAGACCCAGTACTTC.

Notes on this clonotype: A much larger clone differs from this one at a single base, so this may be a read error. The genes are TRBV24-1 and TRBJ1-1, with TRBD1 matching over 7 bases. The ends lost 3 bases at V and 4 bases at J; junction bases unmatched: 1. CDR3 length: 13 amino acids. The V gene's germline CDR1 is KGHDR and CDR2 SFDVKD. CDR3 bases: TGTGCCACCAGTGATCGGGACAGCACTGAAGCTTTCTTT. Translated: CATSDRDSTEAFF.

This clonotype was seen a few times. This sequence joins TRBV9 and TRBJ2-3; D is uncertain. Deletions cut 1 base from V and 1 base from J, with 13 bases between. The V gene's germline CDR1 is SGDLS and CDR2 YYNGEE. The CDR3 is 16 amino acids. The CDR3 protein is CASSVNVGLGTDTQYF. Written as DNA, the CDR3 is TGTGCCAGCAGCGTAAATGTGGGATTGGGCACAGATACGCAGTATTTT. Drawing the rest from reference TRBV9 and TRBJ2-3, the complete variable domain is DSGVTQTPKHLITATGQRVTLRCSPRSGDLSVYWYQQSLDQGLQFLIQYYNGEERAKGNILERFSAQQFPDLHSELNLSSLELGDSALYFCASSVNVGLGTDTQYFGPGTRLTVL.

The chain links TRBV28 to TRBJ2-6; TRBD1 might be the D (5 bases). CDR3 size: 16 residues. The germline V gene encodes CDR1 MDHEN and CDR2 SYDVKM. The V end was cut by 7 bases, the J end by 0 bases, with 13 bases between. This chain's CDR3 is CASTTGPDSGANVLTF. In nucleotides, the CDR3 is TGTGCCAGCACCACAGGACCTGACTCTGGGGCCAACGTCCTGACTTTC.

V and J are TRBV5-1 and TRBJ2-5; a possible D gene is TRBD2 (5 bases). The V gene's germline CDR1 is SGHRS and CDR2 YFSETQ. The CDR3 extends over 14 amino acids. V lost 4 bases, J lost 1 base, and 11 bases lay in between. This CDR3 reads CASSPGSLQETQYF. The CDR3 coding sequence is TGCGCCAGCAGCCCGGGATCACTCCAAGAGACCCAGTACTTC.

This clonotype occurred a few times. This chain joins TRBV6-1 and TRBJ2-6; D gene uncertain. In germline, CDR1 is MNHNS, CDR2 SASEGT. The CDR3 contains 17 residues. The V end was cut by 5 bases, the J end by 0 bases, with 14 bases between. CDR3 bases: TGTGCCAGCAGTAGAACTTCCGCCAACTCTGGGGCCAACGTCCTGACTTTC. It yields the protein CASSRTSANSGANVLTF.

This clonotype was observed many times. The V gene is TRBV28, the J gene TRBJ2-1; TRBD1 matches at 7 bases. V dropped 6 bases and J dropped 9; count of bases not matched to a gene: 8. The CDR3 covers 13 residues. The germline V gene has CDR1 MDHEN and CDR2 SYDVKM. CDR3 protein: CASRGQLNGEQFF. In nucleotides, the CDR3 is TGTGCCAGCAGGGGACAGCTAAATGGTGAGCAGTTCTTC.

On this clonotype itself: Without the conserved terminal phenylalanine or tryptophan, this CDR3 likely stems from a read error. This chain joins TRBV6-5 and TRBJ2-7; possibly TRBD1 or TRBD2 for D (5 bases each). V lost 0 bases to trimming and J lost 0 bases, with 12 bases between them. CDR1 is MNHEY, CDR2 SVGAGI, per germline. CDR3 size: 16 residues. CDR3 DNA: TGTGCCAGCAGTTACTCGGGGCTAGCTCTCTCCTACGAGCAGTACCTC. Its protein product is CASSYSGLALSYEQYL.

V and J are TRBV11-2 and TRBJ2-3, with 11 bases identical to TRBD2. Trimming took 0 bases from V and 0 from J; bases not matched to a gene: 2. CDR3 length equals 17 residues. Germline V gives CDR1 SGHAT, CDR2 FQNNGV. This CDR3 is CASSLEGTSGSTDTQYF. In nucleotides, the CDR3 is TGTGCCAGCAGCTTAGAGGGGACTAGCGGAAGCACAGATACGCAGTATTTT.

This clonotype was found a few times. The CDR3, as DNA: TGCGCCAGCAGCCAAGACTGGCTGAATGAGCAGTACTTC. This translates into CASSQDWLNEQYF. The chain carries TRBV4-1 and TRBJ2-7; D unresolved. The CDR3 is 13 residues long. With 0 bases removed from V and 7 bases from J, the gap between germline ends came to 10 bases. Per germline, CDR1 MGHRA and CDR2 YSYEKL.

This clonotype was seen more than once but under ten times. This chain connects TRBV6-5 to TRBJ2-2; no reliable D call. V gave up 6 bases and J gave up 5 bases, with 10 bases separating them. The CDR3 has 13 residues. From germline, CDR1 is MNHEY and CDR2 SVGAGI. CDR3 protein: CASRPLTTGELFF. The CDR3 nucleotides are TGTGCCAGCAGACCACTTACGACCGGGGAGCTGTTTTTT.

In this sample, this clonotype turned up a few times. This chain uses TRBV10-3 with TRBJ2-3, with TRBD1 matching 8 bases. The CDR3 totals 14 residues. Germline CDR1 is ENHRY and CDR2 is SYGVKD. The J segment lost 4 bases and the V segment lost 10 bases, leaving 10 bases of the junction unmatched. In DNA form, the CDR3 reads TGTGCCACGAGGGTGGGACAGGCCGCAGATACGCAGTATTTT. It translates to CATRVGQAADTQYF.

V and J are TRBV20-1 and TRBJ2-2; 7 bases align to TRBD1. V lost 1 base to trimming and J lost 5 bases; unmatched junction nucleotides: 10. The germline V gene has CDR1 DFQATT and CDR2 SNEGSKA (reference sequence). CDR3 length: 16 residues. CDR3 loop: CSARVTGTAATGELFF. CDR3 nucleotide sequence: TGCAGTGCTAGAGTAACCGGGACAGCGGCTACCGGGGAGCTGTTTTTT.

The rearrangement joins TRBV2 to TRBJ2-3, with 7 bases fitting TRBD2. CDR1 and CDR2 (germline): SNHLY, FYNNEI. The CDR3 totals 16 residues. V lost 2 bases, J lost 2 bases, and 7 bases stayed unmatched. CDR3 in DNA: TGTGCCAGCAGTGAACTCGCTAGCGGCCCCACAGATACGCAGTATTTT. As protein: CASSELASGPTDTQYF.

CDR3 sequence reads: CASSFPKTGNNSPLHF. The CDR3 DNA reads TGTGCCAGCAGTTTCCCTAAGACAGGAAATAATTCACCCCTCCACTTT. The genes are TRBV28 and TRBJ1-6, with a weak D call TRBD1 (6 bases). The CDR3 runs to 16 residues. V was trimmed by 3 bases and J by 5 bases, leaving 14 bases between them. CDR1 and CDR2 from the germline V gene are MDHEN and SYDVKM.

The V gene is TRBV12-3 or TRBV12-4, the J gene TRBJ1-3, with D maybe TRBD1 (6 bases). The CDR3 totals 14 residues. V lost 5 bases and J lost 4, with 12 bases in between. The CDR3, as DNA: TGTGCCAGCAGTACCGGACAGAAAGGAAACACCATATATTTT. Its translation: CASSTGQKGNTIYF.

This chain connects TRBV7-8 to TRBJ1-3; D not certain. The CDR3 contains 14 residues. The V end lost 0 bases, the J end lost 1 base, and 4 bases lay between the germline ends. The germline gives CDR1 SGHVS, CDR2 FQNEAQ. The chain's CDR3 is CASSLARSGNTIYF. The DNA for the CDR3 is TGTGCCAGCAGCTTAGCGAGATCTGGAAACACCATATATTTT.

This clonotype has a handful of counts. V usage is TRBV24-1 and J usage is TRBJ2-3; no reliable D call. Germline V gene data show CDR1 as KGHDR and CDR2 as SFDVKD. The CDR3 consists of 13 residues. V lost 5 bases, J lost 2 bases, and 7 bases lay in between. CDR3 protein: CATSGGYTDTQYF. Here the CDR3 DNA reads TGTGCCACCAGTGGTGGATACACAGATACGCAGTATTTT.

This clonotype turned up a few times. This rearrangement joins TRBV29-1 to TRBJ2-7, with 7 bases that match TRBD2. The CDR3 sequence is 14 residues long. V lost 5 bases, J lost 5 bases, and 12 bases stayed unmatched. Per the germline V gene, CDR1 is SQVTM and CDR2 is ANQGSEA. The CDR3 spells CSVHFLAARNEQYF. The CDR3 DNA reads TGCAGCGTTCACTTTCTAGCGGCTAGGAACGAGCAGTACTTC.

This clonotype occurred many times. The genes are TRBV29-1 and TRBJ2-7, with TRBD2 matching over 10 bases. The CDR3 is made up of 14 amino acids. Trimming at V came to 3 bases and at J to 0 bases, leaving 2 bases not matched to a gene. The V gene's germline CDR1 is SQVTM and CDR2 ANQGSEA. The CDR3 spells CSVETSGLSYEQYF. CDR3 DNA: TGCAGCGTTGAGACTAGCGGGCTCTCCTACGAGCAGTACTTC.

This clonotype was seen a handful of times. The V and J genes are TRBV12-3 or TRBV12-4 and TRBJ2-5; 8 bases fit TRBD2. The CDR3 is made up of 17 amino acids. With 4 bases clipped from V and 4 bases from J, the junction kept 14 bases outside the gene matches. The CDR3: CASSSGASGRLVETQYF. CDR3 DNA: TGTGCCAGCAGTTCCGGGGCGAGCGGGAGACTGGTAGAGACCCAGTACTTC.

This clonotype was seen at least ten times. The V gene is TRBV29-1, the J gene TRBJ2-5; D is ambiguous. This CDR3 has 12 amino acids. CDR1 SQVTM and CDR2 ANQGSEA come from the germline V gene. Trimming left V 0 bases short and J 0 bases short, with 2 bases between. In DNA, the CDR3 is TGCAGCGTTGAAGAAAACCAAGAGACCCAGTACTTC. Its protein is CSVEENQETQYF. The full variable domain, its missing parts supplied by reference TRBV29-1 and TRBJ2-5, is SAVISQKPSRDICQRGTSLTIQCQVDSQVTMMFWYRQQPGQSLTLIATANQGSEATYESGFVIDKFPISRPNLTFSTLTVSNMSPEDSSIYLCSVEENQETQYFGPGTRLLVL.

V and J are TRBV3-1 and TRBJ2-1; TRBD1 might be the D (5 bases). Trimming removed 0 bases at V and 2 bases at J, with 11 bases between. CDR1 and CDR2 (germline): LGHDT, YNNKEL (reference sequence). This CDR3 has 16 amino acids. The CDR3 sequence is CASSQESGPPYNEQFF. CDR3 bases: TGTGCCAGCAGCCAAGAATCAGGGCCGCCCTACAATGAGCAGTTCTTC.

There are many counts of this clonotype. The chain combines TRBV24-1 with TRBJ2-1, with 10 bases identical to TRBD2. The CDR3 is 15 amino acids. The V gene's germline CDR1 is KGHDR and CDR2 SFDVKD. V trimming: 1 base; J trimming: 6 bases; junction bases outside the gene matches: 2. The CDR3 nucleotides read TGTGCCACCAGTGATTTCAGACTAGCGGGCAATGAGCAGTTCTTC. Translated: CATSDFRLAGNEQFF.

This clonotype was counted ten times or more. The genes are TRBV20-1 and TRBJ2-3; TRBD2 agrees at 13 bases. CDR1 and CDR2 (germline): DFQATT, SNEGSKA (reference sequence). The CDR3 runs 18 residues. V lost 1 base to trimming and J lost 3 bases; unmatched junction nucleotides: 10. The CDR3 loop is CSARGGGTSGISTDTQYF. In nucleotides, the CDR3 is TGCAGTGCTAGAGGAGGGGGGACTAGCGGGATTTCGACAGATACGCAGTATTTT.

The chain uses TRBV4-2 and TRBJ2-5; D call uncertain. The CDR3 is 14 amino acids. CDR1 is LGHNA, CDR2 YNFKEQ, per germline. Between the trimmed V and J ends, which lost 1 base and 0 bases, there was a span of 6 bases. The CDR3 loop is CASSQGQDQETQYF. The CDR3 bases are TGTGCCAGCAGCCAAGGTCAGGACCAAGAGACCCAGTACTTC.

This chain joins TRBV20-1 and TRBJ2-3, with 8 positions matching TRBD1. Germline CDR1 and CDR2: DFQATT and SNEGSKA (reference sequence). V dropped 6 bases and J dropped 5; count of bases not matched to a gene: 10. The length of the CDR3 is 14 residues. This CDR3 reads CSANGQGYGDTQYF. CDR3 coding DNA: TGCAGTGCCAACGGACAGGGATATGGAGATACGCAGTATTTT.

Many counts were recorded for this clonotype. The CDR3 loop reads CASSQDLGDQETQYF. For the CDR3, the DNA is TGCGCCAGCAGCCAAGATCTGGGGGACCAAGAGACCCAGTACTTC. The chain combines TRBV4-3 with TRBJ2-5; D tentatively fits TRBD1 or TRBD2 (5 bases each). There are 15 residues in the CDR3. From germline, CDR1 is LGHNA and CDR2 YSLEER. The V and J ends lost 0 bases and 0 bases respectively, with 8 bases between them.

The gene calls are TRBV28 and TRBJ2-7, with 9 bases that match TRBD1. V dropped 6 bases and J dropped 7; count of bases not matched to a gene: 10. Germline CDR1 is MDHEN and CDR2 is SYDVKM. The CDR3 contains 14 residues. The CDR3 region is CASSWTGGQGEQYF. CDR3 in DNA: TGTGCCAGCAGCTGGACAGGAGGACAGGGGGAGCAGTACTTC.

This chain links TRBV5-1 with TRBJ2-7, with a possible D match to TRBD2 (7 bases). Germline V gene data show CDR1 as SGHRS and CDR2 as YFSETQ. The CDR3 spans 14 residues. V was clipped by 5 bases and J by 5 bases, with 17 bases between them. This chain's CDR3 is CASSLRGGVDEQYF. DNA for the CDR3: TGCGCCAGCAGTTTGAGGGGGGGCGTCGACGAGCAGTACTTC.

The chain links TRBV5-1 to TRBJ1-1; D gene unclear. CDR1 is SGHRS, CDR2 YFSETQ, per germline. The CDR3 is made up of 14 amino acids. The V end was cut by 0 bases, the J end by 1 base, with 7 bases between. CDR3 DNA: TGCGCCAGCAGCTTGGTGAGTAAGAACACTGAAGCTTTCTTT. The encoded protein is CASSLVSKNTEAFF.